These 27 T cell receptor beta chains were all obtained from the same sample, sequenced in a study of spatial heterogeneity in lung cancer. Via MiXCR, TCRdb re-called the 5' RACE reads, giving one row per CDR3 protein. The data hold about 110,000 distinct CDR3 sequences, with about a tenth observed a single time. The time point: blood at routine non-recurrence follow-up after resection. This specimen consisted of PBMCs, obtained at follow-up. The receptor source for this set is a female donor with early-stage non-small cell lung cancer.

The V and J genes are TRBV12-3 or TRBV12-4 and TRBJ1-1; D is unclear. The CDR3 runs 14 residues. The germline V and J ends were trimmed by 3 bases and 0 bases, with 8 bases remaining between them. This chain's CDR3 is CASSFPPVNTEAFF. CDR3 DNA: TGTGCCAGCAGTTTCCCTCCTGTGAACACTGAAGCTTTCTTT.

This clonotype appeared many times. The chain couples TRBV9 to TRBJ2-1; unclear D gene. V was clipped by 4 bases and J by 0 bases, with 14 bases between them. The CDR3 is 16 residues long. CDR1 is SGDLS and CDR2 is YYNGEE in the germline V gene. The CDR3 DNA follows: TGTGCCAGCAGCACCCGACCGTCAAGCTCCTACAATGAGCAGTTCTTC. This codes for CASSTRPSSSYNEQFF.

This clonotype has more than one count but fewer than ten. V and J are TRBV19 and TRBJ2-1; 14 bases fit TRBD2. The length of the CDR3 is 17 residues. CDR1 and CDR2 from the germline V gene are LNHDA and SQIVND (reference sequence). The trim removed 7 bases at V and 3 bases at J, leaving 8 bases unmatched. For the CDR3, the DNA is TGTGCCAGTACTAGACTAGCGGGAGGGCTACTCTACAATGAGCAGTTCTTC. This codes for CASTRLAGGLLYNEQFF.

This clonotype was observed many times. The chain links TRBV5-4 to TRBJ2-2; D is ambiguous. This CDR3 has 13 residues. V shed 0 bases and J shed 5 bases, with 5 bases lying between them. CDR1 and CDR2 (germline): SGHNT, YYREEE (reference sequence). As DNA, the CDR3 is TGTGCCAGCAGCTTGGCCGGTACCGGGGAGCTGTTTTTT. Translated: CASSLAGTGELFF.

This clonotype was picked up many times. The chain has TRBV7-9 and TRBJ2-7, with D perhaps matching TRBD1 (6 bases). From germline, CDR1 is SEHNR and CDR2 FQNEAQ (reference sequence). The CDR3 totals 14 residues. Trimming removed 4 bases at V and 5 bases at J, with 15 bases between. CDR3 nucleotide sequence: TGTGCCAGCAGCTCCGATACAGGGTCCCACGAGCAGTACGTC. Amino acid sequence: CASSSDTGSHEQYV.

This clonotype turned up a few times. This chain connects TRBV20-1 to TRBJ2-5; 13 nucleotides agree with TRBD2. Germline V gives CDR1 DFQATT, CDR2 SNEGSKA (reference sequence). V shed 3 bases, J shed 5 bases, and the junction held 3 bases outside the gene matches. CDR3 length: 14 residues. Here the CDR3 reads CSARGTSGIETQYF. In DNA form, the CDR3 reads TGCAGTGCTAGGGGGACTAGCGGGATTGAGACCCAGTACTTC.

This clonotype was recorded many times. The J gene is TRBJ2-1, the V gene TRBV7-2, with 15 bases that match TRBD2. This CDR3 has 16 residues. The V gene's germline CDR1 is SGHTA and CDR2 FQGNSA. The trim removed 3 bases at V and 9 bases at J, leaving 6 bases unmatched. This CDR3 is CASSFRTSGRESEQFF. The DNA for the CDR3 is TGTGCCAGCAGCTTCCGGACTAGCGGGAGGGAAAGTGAGCAGTTCTTC.

This chain links TRBV7-9 with TRBJ2-5; D is possibly TRBD1 (7 bases). CDR1 and CDR2 (germline): SEHNR, FQNEAQ (reference sequence). The ends were cut back, 6 bases at V and 1 base at J, with 15 bases in the middle. The CDR3 is 15 amino acids. DNA of the CDR3: TGTGCCAGCAGGCGGGGACAGTTAGTCCAAGAGACCCAGTACTTC. Translating it yields CASRRGQLVQETQYF.

A few counts support this clonotype. This chain connects TRBV7-9 to TRBJ1-2; TRBD1 might be the D (5 bases). CDR1 and CDR2 from the germline V gene are SEHNR and FQNEAQ (reference sequence). V shed 2 bases and J shed 4 bases, with 14 bases lying between them. This CDR3 spans 15 amino acids. In nucleotides, the CDR3 is TGTGCCAGCAGCTTAATACGGGGCCAAGTCTATGGCTACACCTTC. Amino acids: CASSLIRGQVYGYTF.

This clonotype was found a few times. The V call is TRBV6-5, the J call TRBJ2-2; TRBD2 agrees at 10 bases. Germline trimming cut 0 bases from V and 5 bases from J; bases unmatched to any gene: 6. The CDR3 spans 17 residues. Germline lookup yields CDR1 MNHEY and CDR2 SVGAGI. CDR3 DNA: TGTGCCAGCAGTTACTCGCGGCTAGCGGGGGCTACCGGGGAGCTGTTTTTT. Protein product: CASSYSRLAGATGELFF.

The chain couples TRBV7-2 to TRBJ2-1; D not certain. V shed 5 bases and J shed 6 bases, with 17 bases lying between them. Looked up from germline, CDR1 is SGHTA and CDR2 is FQGNSA. The length of the CDR3 is 15 residues. The CDR3 loop is CASSRHRASSNEQFF. For the CDR3, the DNA is TGTGCCAGCAGCCGTCATCGGGCGTCGTCCAATGAGCAGTTCTTC.

The chain recombines TRBV24-1 with TRBJ2-5; TRBD1 is a possible D gene (6 bases). Per the germline V gene, CDR1 is KGHDR and CDR2 is SFDVKD. V was pared by 3 bases and J by 0 bases, with 7 bases between. This CDR3 is 14 amino acids long. The CDR3 DNA follows: TGTGCCACCAGTGATACAGGGTACCAAGAGACCCAGTACTTC. It codes for CATSDTGYQETQYF.

This chain uses TRBV5-1 with TRBJ1-1, with D uncertain. CDR1 is SGHRS and CDR2 is YFSETQ in the germline V gene. V was clipped by 6 bases and J by 1 base, with 16 bases between them. The CDR3 sequence is 15 residues long. This CDR3 reads CASTLRAMPNTEAFF. CDR3 sequence (DNA): TGCGCCAGCACCCTTAGGGCCATGCCGAACACTGAAGCTTTCTTT.

The table lists this clonotype with a few counts. The junction departs from the called germline gene at one end, perhaps through a read error. The genes are TRBV7-2 and TRBJ2-2; the match to TRBD2 covers 12 bases. The CDR3 runs to 17 residues. Germline V gives CDR1 SGHTA, CDR2 FQGNSA. DNA of the CDR3: TGTGCCAGCAGCCTAGCGGGAGGGATCGCGAACACCGGGGAGCTGTTTTTT. Its translation is CASSLAGGIANTGELFF.

This chain uses TRBV29-1 with TRBJ2-3; 14 bases are a match to TRBD2. This CDR3 is 15 amino acids long. Germline V gene sequence: CDR1 SQVTM, CDR2 ANQGSEA. With 3 bases clipped from V and 8 bases from J, the junction kept 7 bases outside the gene matches. CDR3 bases: TGCAGCGTTGAGCCCGGGACTAGCGGGAGTGGTACGCAGTATTTT. This encodes CSVEPGTSGSGTQYF.

The gene calls are TRBV4-1 and TRBJ2-2; D is unresolved. Per the germline V gene, CDR1 is MGHRA and CDR2 is YSYEKL. V dropped 0 bases and J dropped 7 bases, with 18 bases sitting between them. The CDR3 is made up of 17 amino acids. This chain's CDR3 is CASSQEGPGSLVGELFF. CDR3 in DNA: TGCGCCAGCAGCCAAGAGGGCCCCGGATCCCTCGTCGGGGAGCTGTTTTTT.

This clonotype was picked up many times. This chain uses TRBV7-2 with TRBJ2-2; no firm D call. The V gene lost 2 bases and the J gene lost 0 bases, with 4 bases spanning the gap. The CDR3 loop spans 14 amino acids. The V gene's germline CDR1 is SGHTA and CDR2 FQGNSA. CDR3 nucleotide sequence: TGTGCCAGCAGCTTAAACGCGAACACCGGGGAGCTGTTTTTT. Its translation is CASSLNANTGELFF.

This clonotype has only a few counts. The CDR3 bases are TGCAGTGCGCGGACAGGGCGTTCACCCCTCCACTTT. Residues: CSARTGRSPLHF. The rearrangement joins TRBV20-1 to TRBJ1-6; the match to TRBD1 covers 8 bases. Germline values: CDR1 DFQATT, CDR2 SNEGSKA (reference sequence). The CDR3 totals 12 residues. The V and J ends lost 6 bases and 9 bases, in that order; junction bases with no gene match: 4.

A few counts support this clonotype. The CDR3 protein is CASSQDPSGNTIYF. Here the CDR3 DNA reads TGTGCCAGCAGCCAAGACCCCTCTGGAAACACCATATATTTT. This rearrangement joins TRBV3-1 to TRBJ1-3; D is ambiguous. Germline CDR1 is LGHDT and CDR2 is YNNKEL (reference sequence). Trimming cost V 0 bases and J 0 bases, with 3 bases left between them. The CDR3 is 14 amino acids.

This clonotype was counted at least ten times. The CDR3 sequence: CASSVTARYNEKLFF. DNA for the CDR3: TGTGCCAGCAGCGTAACCGCGCGGTATAATGAAAAACTGTTTTTT. The chain is built from TRBV9 and TRBJ1-4, with D uncertain. Germline V gene sequence: CDR1 SGDLS, CDR2 YYNGEE. The CDR3 has 15 amino acids. V was pared by 1 base and J by 4 bases, with 11 bases between.

This clonotype came up a few times. The V call is TRBV12-3 or TRBV12-4, the J call TRBJ1-2; 7 bases match TRBD1. The J segment lost 5 bases and the V segment lost 0 bases, leaving 6 bases of the junction unmatched. The CDR3 sequence is 15 residues long. CDR3 protein: CASSLAPGTAYGYTF. CDR3 sequence (DNA): TGTGCCAGCAGTTTAGCGCCTGGGACAGCGTATGGCTACACCTTC.

A few counts support this clonotype. This CDR3 reads CASSRGTAQAFF. CDR3 in DNA: TGTGCCAGCAGTAGAGGGACAGCCCAAGCTTTCTTT. The chain couples TRBV12-3 or TRBV12-4 to TRBJ1-1, with 7 bases identical to TRBD1. V shed 5 bases and J 9 bases; nucleotides not matched to a gene: 6. The CDR3 is made up of 12 amino acids.

The V call is TRBV27, the J call TRBJ2-1, with 7 bases fitting TRBD2. After removal of 7 bases from V and 4 bases from J, the junction contained 7 bases not matched to a gene. The CDR3 consists of 14 residues. The germline gives CDR1 MNHEY, CDR2 SMNVEV (reference sequence). The CDR3, as DNA: TGTGCCAGCACTAGGCCGGGACTATACAATGAGCAGTTCTTC. It codes for CASTRPGLYNEQFF.

This clonotype was counted a few times. CDR3 sequence reads: CATSSFVTGAGELFF. The CDR3 DNA sequence: TGTGCCACCAGCTCCTTCGTGACAGGGGCCGGGGAGCTGTTTTTT. This chain links TRBV24-1 with TRBJ2-2, with TRBD1 identical over 8 bases. The CDR3 has 15 residues. The junction had 9 bases not matched to a gene; V was cut back by 7 bases and J by 6 bases. The germline CDR1 and CDR2 sequences are KGHDR and SFDVKD.

This clonotype is classed as medium-sized. The rearrangement links TRBV4-2 to TRBJ1-1; unclear D gene. CDR3 length equals 13 residues. Trimming cost V 0 bases and J 7 bases, with 9 bases left between them. Per germline, CDR1 LGHNA and CDR2 YNFKEQ. The CDR3 loop reads CASSQDYTNEAFF. The CDR3 coding sequence is TGTGCCAGCAGCCAAGATTACACCAATGAAGCTTTCTTT.

In this sample, this clonotype turned up a few times. The rearrangement uses TRBV28 and TRBJ2-1; D possibly corresponds to TRBD2 (6 bases). V was cut by 1 base and J by 8 bases, with 15 bases left in between. CDR3 length: 15 residues. Looked up from germline, CDR1 is MDHEN and CDR2 is SYDVKM. The CDR3 loop is CASSLFLRETDEQFF. CDR3 DNA: TGTGCCAGCAGTTTATTTCTACGGGAGACCGATGAGCAGTTCTTC.

The sample holds a few counts of this clonotype. The chain recombines TRBV19 with TRBJ1-4, with 7 bases lining up with TRBD1. CDR1 is LNHDA and CDR2 is SQIVND in the germline V gene (reference sequence). There are 13 residues in the CDR3. The V segment lost 10 bases and the J segment 5 bases; nucleotides outside the gene matches: 7. The CDR3 DNA reads as TGTGCCACCAGGGGCAGGGGGAATGAAAAACTGTTTTTT. Amino acid sequence: CATRGRGNEKLFF.